This T cell receptor beta chain appears in the sequencing data of a study of T cells in Graves' hyperthyroidism and ophthalmopathy. This clonotype has ten or more counts. The germline CDR1 and CDR2 sequences are DFQATT and SNEGSKA (reference sequence). The length of the CDR3 is 15 residues. The V segment lost 4 bases and the J segment 7 bases; nucleotides outside the gene matches: 12. Amplification targeted TCR beta CDR3 regions from RNA transcripts. HTBI primers were employed in a first-round RT-PCR of the TCR CDR3. TCRdb used MiXCR to reprocess the multiplex PCR reads, holding one entry per CDR3 protein. The repertoire has 250,000 or so distinct CDR3 sequences, about 15% of them found once; the top ten carry around 30%.

The sequenced sample was blood. The receptor comes from a woman between 45 and 60 years old with Graves' hyperthyroidism that later progressed to Graves' ophthalmopathy. The V call is TRBV20-1, the J call TRBJ2-1, with 8 bases that match TRBD2. CDR3 coding DNA: TGCAGTGCTAACAGTGGGCGGGAGGCGGGGAATGAGCAGTTCTTC. It yields the protein CSANSGREAGNEQFF.